This record covers a single TCR beta chain. Authors' data handling: Estimation of nucleated cell counts was performed using reference gene primer amplification. Method: immunoSEQ multiplex PCR; TCRdb's copy keeps in-frame clones and lacks some. V, J and clone size were drawn from that table, and D and trimming were deduced from the DNA. The sample carries around 97,000 clones, about 88% recorded once. This entry is derived from a study of blood T cell repertoires in COVID-19. Across the study: The origin of the acute and convalescent COVID-19 samples was the United States, Italy and Spain. PBMCs, B-cell-depleted T cells, or T cells were the source of the cDNA or gDNA that made up the material.

J gave up 3 bases and V 4 bases, and 11 bases lay outside the gene matches. CDR3 length: 17 residues. The V gene's germline CDR1 is SGHRS and CDR2 YFSETQ. The sequence came from a human donor in a cohort sampled during active COVID-19. The J gene is TRBJ2-2, the V gene TRBV5-1; 8 nucleotides line up with TRBD1. Sequencing was carried out using peripheral blood. The DNA for the CDR3 is TGCGCCAGCAGCCCCCGGAACGGACAGGGCGACACCGGGGAGCTGTTTTTT. It is translated as CASSPRNGQGDTGELFF.